These T cell receptor beta chains were read from a single sample in a study of blood T cells in healthy people across ages. TCRdb ran MiXCR on the 5' RACE reads and lists one entry per CDR3 protein. The sample comprises 700,000 or so distinct CDR3 sequences, 22% of which are singletons, and around a fifth rests with the top ten. Sequenced material: blood. The receptors shown here come from a man aged 70 or older in good health. CDR3s include the opening cysteine and the closing phenylalanine or tryptophan. A D gene is named only where the DNA matches it firmly. Clone size is not always given. Where it is, it says once, few, many or a class for expanded clones.

j_gene | abundance | v_gene | d_gene | CDR3aa | CDR3nt
TRBJ1-1 | - | TRBV7-2 | - | CASSPTRQANTEAFF | TGTGCCAGCAGCCCCACCCGGCAGGCGAACACTGAAGCTTTCTTT
TRBJ1-2 | few | TRBV9 | - | CASSVSGDSRSSGGYTF | TGTGCCAGCAGCGTATCAGGCGACTCCCGTTCCTCAGGTGGCTACACCTTC
TRBJ2-6 | many | TRBV18 | - | CASAPSGANVLTF | TGTGCCAGCGCTCCCTCTGGGGCCAACGTCCTGACTTTC
TRBJ2-4 | few | TRBV28 | - | CASSPRGQPLAKNIQYF | TGTGCCAGCAGTCCCCGGGGACAACCCCTAGCCAAAAACATTCAGTACTTC
TRBJ2-3 | many | TRBV6-4 | - | CASSESSTDTQYF | TGTGCCAGCAGTGAGTCTAGCACAGATACGCAGTATTTT
TRBJ1-5 | few | TRBV4-1 | - | CASSQPDRVNQPQHF | TGCGCCAGCAGCCAACCTGACAGAGTTAATCAGCCCCAGCATTTT
TRBJ1-1 | few | TRBV5-8 | - | CAGRRQATTMNTEAFF | TGTGCCGGCAGAAGGCAGGCTACCACGATGAACACTGAAGCCTTCTTT
TRBJ1-4 | few | TRBV5-1 | - | CASSSGGAGREKLFF | TGCGCCAGCAGCTCTGGCGGGGCTGGCCGAGAAAAACTGTTTTTT
TRBJ2-5 | - | TRBV7-2 | - | CASSSGFWTITQETQYF | TGTGCCAGCAGCTCGGGCTTCTGGACTATCACCCAAGAGACCCAGTACTTC
TRBJ2-5 | few | TRBV28 | - | CASSSLGGTEETQYF | TGTGCCAGCAGTTCCCTGGGGGGGACAGAAGAGACCCAGTACTTC
TRBJ2-5 | few | TRBV9 | TRBD2 | CASSVEGSGAQETQYF | TGTGCCAGCAGCGTAGAGGGTAGCGGGGCCCAAGAGACCCAGTACTTC
TRBJ1-2 | many | TRBV2 | TRBD1 | CASRPDRPGYTF | TGTGCCAGCAGACCGGACAGGCCCGGCTACACCTTC
TRBJ1-2 | - | TRBV6-2/TRBV6-3 | - | CASTSLRVFGYAF | TGTGCCAGCACTTCTCTCAGGGTTTTTGGCTACGCCTTC
TRBJ1-1 | - | TRBV6-5 | - | CASSFGGEAFF | TGTGCCAGCAGTTTTGGGGGTGAAGCTTTCTTT
TRBJ2-1 | - | TRBV11-2 | - | CASSLYRPLYNEQFF | TGTGCCAGCAGCCTCTATCGGCCTTTATACAATGAGCAGTTCTTC
TRBJ1-4 | - | TRBV6-1 | - | CASSRTSLGEKLFF | TGTGCCAGCAGTAGAACCAGCCTCGGGGAAAAACTGTTTTTT
TRBJ2-1 | - | TRBV6-1 | TRBD1 | CASSVGTVGLNNEQFF | TGTGCCAGCAGTGTAGGGACAGTCGGTCTCAACAATGAGCAGTTCTTC
TRBJ2-3 | few | TRBV20-1 | TRBD2 | CSARDLGRGGVTDTQYF | TGCAGTGCTAGGGACCTGGGGCGGGGGGGTGTAACAGATACGCAGTATTTT
TRBJ2-2 | once | TRBV27 | - | CASSFVPYTGELFF | TGTGCCAGCAGTTTCGTCCCATACACCGGGGAGCTGTTTTTT
TRBJ1-1 | few | TRBV20-1 | - | CSAEGLLPEAFF | TGCAGTGCTGAAGGTCTACTTCCTGAAGCTTTCTTT
TRBJ1-6 | - | TRBV18 | - | CASSLDRSNSPLHF | TGTGCCAGCTCACTAGACAGGAGTAATTCACCCCTCCACTTT
TRBJ2-1 | - | TRBV29-1 | TRBD1 | CSVDTGGAGNEQFF | TGCAGCGTTGACACAGGGGGTGCGGGCAATGAGCAGTTCTTC
TRBJ2-3 | - | TRBV20-1 | TRBD1 | CSARPGTGMDTQYF | TGCAGTGCCCGTCCCGGGACAGGGATGGATACGCAGTATTTT
TRBJ2-1 | few | TRBV3-1 | - | CASSLRLGSTYNEQFF | TGTGCCAGCAGCTTAAGACTCGGAAGTACCTACAATGAGCAATTCTTC
TRBJ1-2 | few | TRBV24-1 | TRBD1 | CATSDSVTGMSGGYTF | TGTGCCACCAGTGATTCGGTGACAGGGATGAGCGGTGGCTACACCTTC